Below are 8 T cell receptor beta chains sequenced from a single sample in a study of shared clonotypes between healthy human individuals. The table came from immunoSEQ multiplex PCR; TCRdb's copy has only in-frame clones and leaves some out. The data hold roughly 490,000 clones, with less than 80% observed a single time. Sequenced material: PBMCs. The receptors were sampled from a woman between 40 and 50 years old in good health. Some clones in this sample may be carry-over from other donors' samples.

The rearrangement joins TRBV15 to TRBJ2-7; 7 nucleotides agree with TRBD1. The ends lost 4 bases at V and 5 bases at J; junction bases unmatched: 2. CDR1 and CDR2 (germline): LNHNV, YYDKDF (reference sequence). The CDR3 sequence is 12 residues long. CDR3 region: CATSTDRNEQYF. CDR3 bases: TGTGCCACCAGCACGGACAGGAACGAGCAGTACTTC.

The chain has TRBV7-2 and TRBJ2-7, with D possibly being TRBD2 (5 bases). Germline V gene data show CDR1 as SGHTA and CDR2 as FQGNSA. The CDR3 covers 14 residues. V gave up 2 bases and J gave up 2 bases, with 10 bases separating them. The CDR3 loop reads CASSLPGIPYEQYF. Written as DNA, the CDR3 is TGTGCCAGCAGCTTACCGGGAATTCCCTACGAGCAGTACTTC.

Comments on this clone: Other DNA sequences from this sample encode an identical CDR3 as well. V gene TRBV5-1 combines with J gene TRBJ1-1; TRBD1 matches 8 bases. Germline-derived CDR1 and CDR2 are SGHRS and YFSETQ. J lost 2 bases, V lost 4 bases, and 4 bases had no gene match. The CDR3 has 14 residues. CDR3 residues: CASSPQGANTEAFF. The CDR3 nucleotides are TGCGCCAGCAGCCCTCAGGGGGCAAACACTGAAGCTTTCTTT.

The CDR3 region has the DNA TGTGCCAGCAGCTATGGCCGGGGATACGAGCAGTACTTC. This codes for CASSYGRGYEQYF. The chain couples TRBV6-1 to TRBJ2-7, with D possibly TRBD2 on 5 matching bases. The length of the CDR3 is 13 residues. The V and J ends lost 6 bases and 4 bases respectively, with 13 bases between them. CDR1 and CDR2 from the germline V gene are MNHNS and SASEGT.

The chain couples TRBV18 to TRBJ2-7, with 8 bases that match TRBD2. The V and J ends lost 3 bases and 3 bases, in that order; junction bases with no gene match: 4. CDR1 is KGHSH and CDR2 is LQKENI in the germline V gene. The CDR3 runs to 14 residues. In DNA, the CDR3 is TGTGCCAGCTCACCCCGGACTAGCAACTACGAGCAGTACTTC. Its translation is CASSPRTSNYEQYF.

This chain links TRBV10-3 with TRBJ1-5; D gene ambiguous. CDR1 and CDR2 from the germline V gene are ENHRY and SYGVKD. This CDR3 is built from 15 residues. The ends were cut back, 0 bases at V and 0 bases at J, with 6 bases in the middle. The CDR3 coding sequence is TGTGCCATCAGTGAGTCTCAATATAGCAATCAGCCCCAGCATTTT. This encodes CAISESQYSNQPQHF.

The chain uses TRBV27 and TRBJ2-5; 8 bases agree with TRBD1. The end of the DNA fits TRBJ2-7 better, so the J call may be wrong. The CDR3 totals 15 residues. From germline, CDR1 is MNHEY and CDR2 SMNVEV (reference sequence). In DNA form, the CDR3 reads TGTGCCAGCAGGTCTTACAGGGGGATAAGGTACGAGCAGTACTTC. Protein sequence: CASRSYRGIRYEQYF.

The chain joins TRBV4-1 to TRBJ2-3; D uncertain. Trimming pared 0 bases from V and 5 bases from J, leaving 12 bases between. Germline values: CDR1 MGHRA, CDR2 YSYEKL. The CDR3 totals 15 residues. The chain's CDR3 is CASSQEGSSEDTQYF. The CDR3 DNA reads TGCGCCAGCAGCCAAGAAGGATCCTCGGAAGATACGCAGTATTTT.